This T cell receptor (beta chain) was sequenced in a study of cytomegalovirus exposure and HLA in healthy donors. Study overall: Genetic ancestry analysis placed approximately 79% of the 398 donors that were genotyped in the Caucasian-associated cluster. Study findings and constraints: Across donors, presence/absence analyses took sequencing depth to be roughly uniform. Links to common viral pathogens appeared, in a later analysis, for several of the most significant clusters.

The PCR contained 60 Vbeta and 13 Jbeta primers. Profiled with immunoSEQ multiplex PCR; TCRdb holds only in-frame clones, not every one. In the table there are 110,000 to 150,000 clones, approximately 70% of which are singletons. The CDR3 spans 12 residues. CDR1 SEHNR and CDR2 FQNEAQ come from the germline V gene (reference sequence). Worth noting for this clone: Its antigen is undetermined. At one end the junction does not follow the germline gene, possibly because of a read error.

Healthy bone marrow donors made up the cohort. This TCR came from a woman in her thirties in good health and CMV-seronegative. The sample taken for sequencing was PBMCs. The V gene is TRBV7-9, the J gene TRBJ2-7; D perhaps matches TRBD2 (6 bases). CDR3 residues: CSSTGTSYEQYF. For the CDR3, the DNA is TGTTCCAGCACGGGGACTTCATACGAGCAGTACTTC. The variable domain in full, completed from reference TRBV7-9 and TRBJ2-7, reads DTGVSQNPRHKITKRGQNVTFRCDPISEHNRLYWYRQTLGQGPEFLTYFQNEAQLEKSRLLSDRFSAERPKGSFSTLEIQRTEQGDSAMYLCSSTGTSYEQYFGPGTRLTVT.